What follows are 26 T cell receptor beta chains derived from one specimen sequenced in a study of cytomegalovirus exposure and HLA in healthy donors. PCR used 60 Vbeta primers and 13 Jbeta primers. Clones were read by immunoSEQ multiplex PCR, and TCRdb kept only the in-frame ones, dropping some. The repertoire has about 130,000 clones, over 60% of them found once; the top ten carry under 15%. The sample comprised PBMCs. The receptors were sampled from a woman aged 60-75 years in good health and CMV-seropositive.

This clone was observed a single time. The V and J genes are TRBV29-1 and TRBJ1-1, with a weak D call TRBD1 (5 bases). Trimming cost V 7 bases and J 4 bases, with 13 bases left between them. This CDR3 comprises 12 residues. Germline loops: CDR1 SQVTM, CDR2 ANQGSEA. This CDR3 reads CSAMTDRTEAFF. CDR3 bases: TGCAGCGCAATGACAGACCGCACTGAAGCTTTCTTT.

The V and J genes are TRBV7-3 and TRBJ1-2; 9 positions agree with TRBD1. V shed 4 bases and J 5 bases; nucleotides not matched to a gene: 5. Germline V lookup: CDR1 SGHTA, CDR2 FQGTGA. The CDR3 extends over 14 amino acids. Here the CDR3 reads CASSSGQGNYGYTF. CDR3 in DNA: TGTGCCAGCAGCTCCGGACAGGGGAATTATGGCTACACCTTC.

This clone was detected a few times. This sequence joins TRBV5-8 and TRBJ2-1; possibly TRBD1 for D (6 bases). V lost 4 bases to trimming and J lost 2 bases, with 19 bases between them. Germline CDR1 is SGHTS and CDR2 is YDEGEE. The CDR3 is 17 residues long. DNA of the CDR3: TGTGCCAGCAGCGAAAGTCCCGGGACACTTACCTACAATGAGCAGTTCTTC. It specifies CASSESPGTLTYNEQFF.

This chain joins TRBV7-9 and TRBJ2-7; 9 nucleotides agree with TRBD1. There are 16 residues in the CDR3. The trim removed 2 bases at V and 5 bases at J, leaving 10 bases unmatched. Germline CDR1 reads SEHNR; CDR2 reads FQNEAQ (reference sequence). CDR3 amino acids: CASSLRGGTGTNEQYF. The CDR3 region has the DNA TGTGCCAGCAGCTTAAGGGGTGGGACAGGGACAAACGAGCAGTACTTC.

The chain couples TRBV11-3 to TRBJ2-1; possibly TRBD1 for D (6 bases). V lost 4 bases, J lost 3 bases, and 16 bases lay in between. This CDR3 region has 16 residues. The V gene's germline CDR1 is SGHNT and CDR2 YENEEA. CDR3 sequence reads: CASSSEQGSFYNEQFF. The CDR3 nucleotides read TGTGCCAGCAGCTCGGAACAGGGTAGTTTCTACAATGAGCAGTTCTTC.

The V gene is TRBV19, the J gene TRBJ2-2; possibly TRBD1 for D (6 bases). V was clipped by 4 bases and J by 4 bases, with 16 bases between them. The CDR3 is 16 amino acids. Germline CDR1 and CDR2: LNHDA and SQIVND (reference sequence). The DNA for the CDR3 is TGTGCCAGTAGTAAAAACGGACAGATCGGCACCGGGGAGCTGTTTTTT. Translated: CASSKNGQIGTGELFF.

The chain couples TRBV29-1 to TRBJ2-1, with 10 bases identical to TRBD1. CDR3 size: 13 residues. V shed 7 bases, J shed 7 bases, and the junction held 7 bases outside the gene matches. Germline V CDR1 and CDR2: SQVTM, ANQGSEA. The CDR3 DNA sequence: TGCAGCGCCAACCGGGACAGGGGAAATGAGCAGTTCTTC. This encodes CSANRDRGNEQFF.

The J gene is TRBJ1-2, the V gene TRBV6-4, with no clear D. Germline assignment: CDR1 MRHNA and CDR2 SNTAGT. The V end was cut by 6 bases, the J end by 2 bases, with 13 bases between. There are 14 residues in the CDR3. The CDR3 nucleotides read TGTGCCAGCAGCCCATCGAACACAAACTATGGCTACACCTTC. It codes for CASSPSNTNYGYTF.

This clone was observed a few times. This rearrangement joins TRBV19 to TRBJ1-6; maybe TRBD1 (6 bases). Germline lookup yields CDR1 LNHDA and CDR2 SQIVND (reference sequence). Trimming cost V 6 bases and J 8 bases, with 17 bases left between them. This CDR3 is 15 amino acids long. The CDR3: CASRTQGSSYSPLHF. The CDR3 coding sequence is TGTGCCAGTAGGACACAGGGCTCTTCTTATTCACCCCTCCACTTT.

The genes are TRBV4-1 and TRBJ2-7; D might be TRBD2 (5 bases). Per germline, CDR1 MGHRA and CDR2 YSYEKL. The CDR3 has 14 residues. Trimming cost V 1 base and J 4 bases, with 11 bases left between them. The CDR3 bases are TGCGCCAGCAGCCAAGTTGTTAGCGCGTACGAGCAGTACTTC. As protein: CASSQVVSAYEQYF.

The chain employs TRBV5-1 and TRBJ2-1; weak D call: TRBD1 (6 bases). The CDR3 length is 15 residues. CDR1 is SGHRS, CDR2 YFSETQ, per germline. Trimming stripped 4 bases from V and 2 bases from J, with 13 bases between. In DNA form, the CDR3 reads TGCGCCAGCAGCCGGGACACGGGAACCTACAATGAGCAGTTCTTC. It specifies CASSRDTGTYNEQFF.

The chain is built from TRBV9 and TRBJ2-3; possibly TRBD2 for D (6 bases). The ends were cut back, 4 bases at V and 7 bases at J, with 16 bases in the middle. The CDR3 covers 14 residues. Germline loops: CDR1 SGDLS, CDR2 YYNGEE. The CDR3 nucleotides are TGTGCCAGCAGCCTTAGCGGATTCGCACATACGCAGTATTTT. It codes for CASSLSGFAHTQYF.

The CDR3 loop is CASSQQSTDTQYF. CDR3 DNA sequence: TGTGCCAGCAGCCAACAGAGCACAGATACGCAGTATTTT. This chain connects TRBV4-2 to TRBJ2-3; unclear D gene. CDR1 and CDR2 from the germline V gene are LGHNA and YNFKEQ. The V gene lost 2 bases and the J gene lost 0 bases, with 3 bases spanning the gap. The length of the CDR3 is 13 residues.

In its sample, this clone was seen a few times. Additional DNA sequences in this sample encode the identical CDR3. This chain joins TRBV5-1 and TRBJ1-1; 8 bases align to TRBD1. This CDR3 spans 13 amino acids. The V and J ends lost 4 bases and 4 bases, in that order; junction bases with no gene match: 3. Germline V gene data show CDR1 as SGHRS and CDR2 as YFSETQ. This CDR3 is CASSRTGGTEAFF. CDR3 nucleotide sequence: TGCGCCAGCAGCAGAACAGGGGGCACTGAAGCTTTCTTT.

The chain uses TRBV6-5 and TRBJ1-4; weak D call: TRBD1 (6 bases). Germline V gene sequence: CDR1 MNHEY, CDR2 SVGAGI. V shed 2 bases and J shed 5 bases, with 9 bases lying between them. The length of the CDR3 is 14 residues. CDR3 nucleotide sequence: TGTGCCAGCAGTTACAGGGGGTCGAATGAAAAACTGTTTTTT. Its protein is CASSYRGSNEKLFF.

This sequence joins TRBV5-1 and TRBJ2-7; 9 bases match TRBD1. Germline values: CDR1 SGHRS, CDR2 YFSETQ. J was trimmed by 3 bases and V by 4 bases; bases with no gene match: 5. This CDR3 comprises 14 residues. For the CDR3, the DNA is TGCGCCAGCAGCCGGGGACAGGGCAACTACGAGCAGTACTTC. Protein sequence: CASSRGQGNYEQYF.

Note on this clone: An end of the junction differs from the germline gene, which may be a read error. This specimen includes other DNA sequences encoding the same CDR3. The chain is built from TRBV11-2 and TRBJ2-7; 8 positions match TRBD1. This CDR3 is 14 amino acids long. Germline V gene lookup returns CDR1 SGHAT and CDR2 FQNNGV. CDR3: CASSLDRGRYEQYF. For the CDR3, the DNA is TGCGCCAGCAGCTTAGACAGGGGACGCTACGAGCAGTACTTC.

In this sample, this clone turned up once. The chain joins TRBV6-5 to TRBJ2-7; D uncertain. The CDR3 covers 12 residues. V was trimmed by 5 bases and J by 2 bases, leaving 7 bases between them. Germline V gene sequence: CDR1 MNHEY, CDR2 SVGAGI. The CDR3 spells CASSPGPYEQYF. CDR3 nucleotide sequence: TGTGCCAGCAGTCCAGGCCCCTACGAGCAGTACTTC.

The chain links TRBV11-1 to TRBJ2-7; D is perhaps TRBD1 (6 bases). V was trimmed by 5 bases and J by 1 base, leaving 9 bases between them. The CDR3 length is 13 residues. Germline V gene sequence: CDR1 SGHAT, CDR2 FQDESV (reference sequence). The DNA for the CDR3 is TGTGCCAGCAGCCAAGGGGGATCCTACGAGCAGTACTTC. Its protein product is CASSQGGSYEQYF.

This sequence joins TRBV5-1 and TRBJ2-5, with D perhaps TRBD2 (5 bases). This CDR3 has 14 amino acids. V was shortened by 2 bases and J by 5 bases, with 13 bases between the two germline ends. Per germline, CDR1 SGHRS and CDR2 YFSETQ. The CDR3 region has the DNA TGCGCCAGCAGCTTTCAGGAGGAGGTGGAGACCCAGTACTTC. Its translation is CASSFQEEVETQYF. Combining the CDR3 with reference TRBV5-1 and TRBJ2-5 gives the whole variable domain KAGVTQTPRYLIKTRGQQVTLSCSPISGHRSVSWYQQTPGQGLQFLFEYFSETQRNKGNFPGRFSGRQFSNSRSEMNVSTLELGDSALYLCASSFQEEVETQYFGPGTRLLVL.

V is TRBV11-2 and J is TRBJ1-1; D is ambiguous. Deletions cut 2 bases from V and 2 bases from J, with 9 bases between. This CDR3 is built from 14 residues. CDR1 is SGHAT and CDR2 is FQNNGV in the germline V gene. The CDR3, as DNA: TGTGCCAGCAGCTTAAGGCAGGCAAACACTGAAGCTTTCTTT. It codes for CASSLRQANTEAFF.

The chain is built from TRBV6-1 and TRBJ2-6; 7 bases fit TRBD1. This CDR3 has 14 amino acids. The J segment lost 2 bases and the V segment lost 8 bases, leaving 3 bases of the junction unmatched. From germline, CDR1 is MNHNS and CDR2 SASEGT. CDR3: CASYTGAGANVLTF. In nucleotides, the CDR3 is TGTGCCAGCTACACAGGGGCTGGGGCCAACGTCCTGACTTTC.

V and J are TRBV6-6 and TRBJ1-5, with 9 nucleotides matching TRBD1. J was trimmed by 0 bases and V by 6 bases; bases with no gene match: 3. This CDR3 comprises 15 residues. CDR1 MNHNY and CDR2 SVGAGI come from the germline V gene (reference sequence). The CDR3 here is CASRTDRGSNQPQHF. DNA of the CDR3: TGTGCCAGCAGGACGGACAGGGGTAGCAATCAGCCCCAGCATTTT.

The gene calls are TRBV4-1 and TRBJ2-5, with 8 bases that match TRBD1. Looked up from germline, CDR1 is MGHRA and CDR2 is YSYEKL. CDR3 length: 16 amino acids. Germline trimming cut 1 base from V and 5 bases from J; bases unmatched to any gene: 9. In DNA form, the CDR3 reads TGCGCCAGCAGCCAAGTCCTGGACAGGGTGGCGGAGACCCAGTACTTC. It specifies CASSQVLDRVAETQYF.

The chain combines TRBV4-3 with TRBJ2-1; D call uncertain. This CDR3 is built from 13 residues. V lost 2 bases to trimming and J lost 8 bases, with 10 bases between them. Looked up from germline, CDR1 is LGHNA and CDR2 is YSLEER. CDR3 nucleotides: TGCGCCAGCAGCCAACAACCGCCAGATGAGCAGTTCTTC. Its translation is CASSQQPPDEQFF.

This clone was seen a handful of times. For the CDR3, the DNA is TGTGCCAGCAGTAGGTGGAACAGTTATAATTCACCCCTCCACTTT. This gives the protein CASSRWNSYNSPLHF. The chain uses TRBV6-1 and TRBJ1-6; D is ambiguous. Germline assignment: CDR1 MNHNS and CDR2 SASEGT. Between the trimmed V and J ends, which lost 5 bases and 4 bases, there was a span of 12 bases. CDR3 size: 15 residues.